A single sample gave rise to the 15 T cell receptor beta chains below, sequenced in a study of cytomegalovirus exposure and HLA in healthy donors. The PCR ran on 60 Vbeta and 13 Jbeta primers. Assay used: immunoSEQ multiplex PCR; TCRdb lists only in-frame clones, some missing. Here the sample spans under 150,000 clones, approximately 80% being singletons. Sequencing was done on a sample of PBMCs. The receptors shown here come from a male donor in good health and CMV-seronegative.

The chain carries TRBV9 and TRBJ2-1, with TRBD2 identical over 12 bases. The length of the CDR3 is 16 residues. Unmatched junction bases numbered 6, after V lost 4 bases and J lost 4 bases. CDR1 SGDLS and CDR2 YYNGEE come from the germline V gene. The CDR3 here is CASSPGLAGRYNEQFF. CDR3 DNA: TGTGCCAGCAGCCCGGGACTAGCGGGTAGGTACAATGAGCAGTTCTTC.

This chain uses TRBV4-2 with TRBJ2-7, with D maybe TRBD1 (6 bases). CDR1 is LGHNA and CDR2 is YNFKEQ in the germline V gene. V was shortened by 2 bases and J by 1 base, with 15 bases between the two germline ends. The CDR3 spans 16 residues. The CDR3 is CASSQPHQGFSYEQYF. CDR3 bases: TGTGCCAGCAGCCAACCCCACCAGGGGTTTTCCTACGAGCAGTACTTC.

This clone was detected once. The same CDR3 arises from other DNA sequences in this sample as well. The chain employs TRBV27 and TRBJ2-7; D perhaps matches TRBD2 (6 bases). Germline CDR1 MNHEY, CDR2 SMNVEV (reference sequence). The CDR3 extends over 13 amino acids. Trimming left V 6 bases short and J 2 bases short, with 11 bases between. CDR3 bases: TGTGCCAGCAGCCCGGGACTTACCTACGAGCAGTACTTC. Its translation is CASSPGLTYEQYF.

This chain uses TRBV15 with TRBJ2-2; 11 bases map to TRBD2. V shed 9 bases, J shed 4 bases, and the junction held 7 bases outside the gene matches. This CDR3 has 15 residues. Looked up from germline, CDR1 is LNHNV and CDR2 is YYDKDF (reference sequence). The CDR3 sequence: CATGTGTSGTGELFF. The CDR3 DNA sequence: TGTGCCACGGGGACTGGGACTAGCGGCACCGGGGAGCTGTTTTTT.

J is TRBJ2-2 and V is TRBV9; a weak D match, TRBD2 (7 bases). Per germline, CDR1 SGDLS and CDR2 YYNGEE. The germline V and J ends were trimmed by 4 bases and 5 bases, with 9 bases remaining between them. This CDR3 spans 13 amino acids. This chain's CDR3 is CASSRGGTGELFF. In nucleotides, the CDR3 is TGTGCCAGCAGCAGGGGGGGGACCGGGGAGCTGTTTTTT.

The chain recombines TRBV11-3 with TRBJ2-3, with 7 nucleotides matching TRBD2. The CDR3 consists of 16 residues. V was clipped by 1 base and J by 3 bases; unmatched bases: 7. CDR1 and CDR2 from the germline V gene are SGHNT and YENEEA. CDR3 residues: CASSLVSGEGTDTQYF. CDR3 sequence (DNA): TGTGCCAGCAGCTTAGTAAGTGGGGAGGGGACAGATACGCAGTATTTT.

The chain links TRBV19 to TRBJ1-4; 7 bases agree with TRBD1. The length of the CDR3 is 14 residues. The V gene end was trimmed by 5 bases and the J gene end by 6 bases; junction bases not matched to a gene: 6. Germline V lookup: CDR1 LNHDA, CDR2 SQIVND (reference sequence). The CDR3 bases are TGTGCCAGTAGTCGGGGACAGCAGCATGAAAAACTGTTTTTT. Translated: CASSRGQQHEKLFF.

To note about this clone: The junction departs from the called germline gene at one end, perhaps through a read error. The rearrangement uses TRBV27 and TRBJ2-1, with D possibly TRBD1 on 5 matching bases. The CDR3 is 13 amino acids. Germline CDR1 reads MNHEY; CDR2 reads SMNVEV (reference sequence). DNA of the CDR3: TGTGCCAGCAGTTCCCGGCCAGGGTCTGGTTGGATCTTC. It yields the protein CASSSRPGSGWIF.

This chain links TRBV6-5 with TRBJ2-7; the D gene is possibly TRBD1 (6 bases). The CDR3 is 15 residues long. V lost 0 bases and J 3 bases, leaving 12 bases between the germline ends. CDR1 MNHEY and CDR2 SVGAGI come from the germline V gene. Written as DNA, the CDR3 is TGTGCCAGCAGTTACTCGTGGGACAACGTCTACGAGCAGTACTTC. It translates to CASSYSWDNVYEQYF.

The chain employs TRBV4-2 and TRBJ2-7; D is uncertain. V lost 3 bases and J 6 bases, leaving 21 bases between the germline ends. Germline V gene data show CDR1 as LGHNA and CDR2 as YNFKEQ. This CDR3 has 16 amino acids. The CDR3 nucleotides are TGTGCCAGCAGCCAGGAACAGTCTTGGTCCCCTGGCGAGCAGTACTTC. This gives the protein CASSQEQSWSPGEQYF.

The CDR3, as DNA: TGTGCCAGCAGTTACTCGACTGCCAAACCCTACGAGCAGTACTTC. Translation: CASSYSTAKPYEQYF. This chain connects TRBV6-5 to TRBJ2-7; no clear D. CDR1 and CDR2 from the germline V gene are MNHEY and SVGAGI. The CDR3 runs to 15 residues. Trimming shortened V by 0 bases and J by 2 bases, and 11 bases separated the two germline ends.

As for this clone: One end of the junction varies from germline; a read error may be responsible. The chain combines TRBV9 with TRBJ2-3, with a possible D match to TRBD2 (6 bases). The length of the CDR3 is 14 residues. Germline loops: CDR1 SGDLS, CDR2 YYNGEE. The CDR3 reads CASSVAGSRDTQYF. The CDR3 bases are TGTGCCAGCAGCGTAGCCGGGAGCAGAGATACGCAGTATTTT.

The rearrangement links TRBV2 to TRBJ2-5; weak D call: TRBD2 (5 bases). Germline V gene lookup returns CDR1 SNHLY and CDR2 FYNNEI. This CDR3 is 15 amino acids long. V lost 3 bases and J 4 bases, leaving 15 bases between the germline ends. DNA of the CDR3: TGTGCCAGCAGTGAGACGTTACGGGAAGGAGAGACCCAGTACTTC. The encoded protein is CASSETLREGETQYF.

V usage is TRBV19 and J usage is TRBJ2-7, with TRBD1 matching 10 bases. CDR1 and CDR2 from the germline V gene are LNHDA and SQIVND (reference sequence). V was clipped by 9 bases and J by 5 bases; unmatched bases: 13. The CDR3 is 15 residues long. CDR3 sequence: CASRRSGTGAHEQYF. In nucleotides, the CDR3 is TGTGCCAGCCGAAGATCCGGGACAGGGGCCCACGAGCAGTACTTC.

This CDR3 reads CASSILAGGELFF. CDR3 bases: TGTGCCAGTAGTATACTAGCGGGCGGGGAGCTGTTTTTT. The chain employs TRBV19 and TRBJ2-2; 8 bases are shared with TRBD2. The CDR3 covers 13 residues. Germline V CDR1 and CDR2: LNHDA, SQIVND (reference sequence). V trimming: 2 bases; J trimming: 7 bases; junction bases outside the gene matches: 0.